Reported below is one T cell receptor (beta chain). The antigen is not known. This entry belongs to a study of T cell clones after liver transplantation. Looking at the study overall: As an antigen-independent comparator, third-party-reactive TCRbeta sequences came from pre-transplant mixed lymphocyte reactions. Study-level findings and limits: Low donor cell numbers restricted donor-reactive repertoire measurement in a couple of subjects.

Sequencing was performed with immunoSEQ multiplex PCR; in TCRdb, only in-frame clones are kept and a portion is missing. Of about 80,000 clones listed, roughly 80% are singletons. CDR3 size: 15 residues. V lost 3 bases and J lost 3, with 14 bases in between. Germline V CDR1 and CDR2: MDHEN, SYDVKM. The clonotype was recovered from a human patient who received a liver transplant. Some T cells may originate from the graft donor. This chain uses TRBV28 with TRBJ1-1; a possible D gene is TRBD1 (6 bases). The sequenced sample was CD4+ T cells from blood, obtained 45 to 46 months after liver transplant. The CDR3 loop reads CASSFSGTGHTEAFF. DNA for the CDR3: TGTGCCAGCAGTTTTAGCGGAACAGGGCACACTGAAGCTTTCTTT.